This is a list of T cell receptor beta chains from one sample in a study of blood T cell repertoires in COVID-19. The protocol was immunoSEQ multiplex PCR, while the TCRdb copy is restricted to in-frame clones and leaves out a portion. The table lists 130,000 or so clones, about 80% of them singletons. Sample: peripheral blood. These receptors were obtained from a human donor in a cohort sampled during active COVID-19. Each CDR3 is given with its conserved first and last residue. The order of the fields is J gene, D gene, clone size, V gene, CDR3 protein, CDR3 DNA. A D gene is named only where the DNA matches it firmly. A row's size may be missing; if present it is once, few, many or a size class.

j_gene: TRBJ2-5; d_gene: TRBD2; abundance: .; v_gene: TRBV7-3; CDR3aa: CASSPTSVGETQYF; CDR3nt: TGTGCCAGCAGCCCCACTAGCGTTGGGGAGACCCAGTACTTC
j_gene: TRBJ2-1; d_gene: TRBD2; abundance: .; v_gene: TRBV5-1; CDR3aa: CASRPGTSGASSYNEQFF; CDR3nt: TGCGCCAGCAGACCCGGAACTAGCGGGGCGAGCTCCTACAATGAGCAGTTCTTC
j_gene: TRBJ2-3; d_gene: TRBD2; abundance: .; v_gene: TRBV4-1; CDR3aa: CASSPPSGMFGDTQYF; CDR3nt: TGCGCCAGCAGCCCCCCCAGCGGGATGTTCGGAGATACGCAGTATTTT
j_gene: TRBJ1-2; d_gene: TRBD1; abundance: .; v_gene: TRBV3-1/TRBV3-2; CDR3aa: CASSHSGRGLNGYTF; CDR3nt: TGTGCCAGCAGCCACTCCGGCAGGGGGCTCAATGGCTACACCTTC
j_gene: TRBJ2-7; d_gene: .; abundance: .; v_gene: TRBV3-1/TRBV3-2; CDR3aa: CASSQDYSSYEQYF; CDR3nt: TGTGCCAGCAGCCAAGATTACAGCTCCTACGAGCAGTACTTC
j_gene: TRBJ1-1; d_gene: .; abundance: once; v_gene: TRBV11-2; CDR3aa: CASGRGGNGGEAFF; CDR3nt: TGTGCCAGCGGTCGTGGGGGGAACGGGGGTGAAGCTTTCTTT
j_gene: TRBJ1-2; d_gene: .; abundance: .; v_gene: TRBV7-6; CDR3aa: CASSPEEGLGGYTF; CDR3nt: TGTGCCAGCAGCCCGGAGGAGGGCCTCGGGGGCTACACCTTC
j_gene: TRBJ2-7; d_gene: TRBD2; abundance: .; v_gene: TRBV11-2; CDR3aa: CASSSIRRWTSGGDEQYF; CDR3nt: TGTGCCAGCAGCTCCATTCGACGATGGACTAGCGGGGGCGACGAGCAGTACTTC
j_gene: TRBJ1-5; d_gene: TRBD1; abundance: .; v_gene: TRBV16; CDR3aa: CASTRQGRNQPQHF; CDR3nt: TGTGCCAGCACCAGACAGGGGCGCAATCAGCCCCAGCATTTT
j_gene: TRBJ2-3; d_gene: TRBD2; abundance: .; v_gene: TRBV5-1; CDR3aa: CASLLAGDRTDTQYF; CDR3nt: TGCGCCAGCCTCCTAGCGGGGGACCGCACAGATACGCAGTATTTT
j_gene: TRBJ1-6; d_gene: .; abundance: few; v_gene: TRBV6-5; CDR3aa: CASSYGGSPLHF; CDR3nt: TGTGCCAGCAGTTACGGGGGCTCACCCCTCCACTTT
j_gene: TRBJ1-1; d_gene: TRBD1; abundance: .; v_gene: TRBV10-1; CDR3aa: CASRRGDSTEAFF; CDR3nt: TGCGCCAGCAGGAGAGGGGACAGCACTGAAGCTTTCTTT
j_gene: TRBJ2-5; d_gene: TRBD1; abundance: .; v_gene: TRBV11-2; CDR3aa: CASSQKTGLGTQYF; CDR3nt: TGTGCCAGCAGCCAAAAGACAGGGCTGGGGACCCAGTACTTC
j_gene: TRBJ1-4; d_gene: TRBD1; abundance: .; v_gene: TRBV30; CDR3aa: CAWSGGQGAAITATNEKLFF; CDR3nt: TGTGCCTGGAGTGGGGGACAGGGAGCTGCGATCACGGCAACTAATGAAAAACTGTTTTTT
j_gene: TRBJ2-2; d_gene: .; abundance: once; v_gene: TRBV3-1/TRBV3-2; CDR3aa: CACCQGGGGSTGELFF; CDR3nt: TGTGCCTGCTGCCAAGGGGGCGGGGGAAGTACGGGGGAGCTGTTTTTT
j_gene: TRBJ2-1; d_gene: .; abundance: .; v_gene: TRBV11-2; CDR3aa: CASSINRGNEQFF; CDR3nt: TGTGCCAGCAGCATAAATAGGGGGAATGAGCAGTTCTTC
j_gene: TRBJ2-6; d_gene: .; abundance: .; v_gene: TRBV5-1; CDR3aa: CASSLVSGVHSGANVLTF; CDR3nt: TGCGCCAGCAGCTTGGTTTCAGGGGTGCACTCTGGGGCCAACGTCCTGACTTTC
j_gene: TRBJ1-1; d_gene: TRBD1; abundance: .; v_gene: TRBV4-2; CDR3aa: CASSRTRTGRTEAFF; CDR3nt: TGTGCCAGCAGCCGAACTAGGACAGGTCGGACTGAAGCTTTCTTT
j_gene: TRBJ2-7; d_gene: TRBD2; abundance: .; v_gene: TRBV3-1/TRBV3-2; CDR3aa: CASSQDEASGGQEQYF; CDR3nt: TGTGCCAGCAGCCAAGATGAGGCTAGCGGGGGGCAGGAGCAGTACTTC
j_gene: TRBJ2-7; d_gene: TRBD2; abundance: .; v_gene: TRBV6-5; CDR3aa: CASSYRGGGGEQYF; CDR3nt: TGTGCCAGCAGTTACCGGGGGGGCGGAGGCGAGCAGTACTTC
j_gene: TRBJ1-1; d_gene: TRBD1; abundance: .; v_gene: TRBV7-9; CDR3aa: CASSLGTGGEAFF; CDR3nt: TGTGCCAGCAGCTTAGGGACAGGCGGTGAAGCTTTCTTT
j_gene: TRBJ2-2; d_gene: TRBD1; abundance: .; v_gene: TRBV5-6; CDR3aa: CASRRTGRELFF; CDR3nt: TGTGCCAGCAGACGGACAGGGAGGGAGCTGTTTTTT
j_gene: TRBJ1-1; d_gene: .; abundance: few; v_gene: TRBV10-1; CDR3aa: CASQLQANTEAFF; CDR3nt: TGCGCCAGCCAGTTACAGGCGAACACTGAAGCTTTCTTT
j_gene: TRBJ1-2; d_gene: .; abundance: .; v_gene: TRBV4-1; CDR3aa: CASSIDGQNYGYTF; CDR3nt: TGCGCCAGCAGCATCGACGGACAGAACTATGGCTACACCTTC
j_gene: TRBJ1-4; d_gene: TRBD1; abundance: .; v_gene: TRBV19; CDR3aa: CAIGGQFNEKLFF; CDR3nt: TGTGCCATAGGGGGACAGTTTAATGAAAAACTGTTTTTT
j_gene: TRBJ2-7; d_gene: .; abundance: .; v_gene: TRBV28; CDR3aa: CATSAGQLGEQYF; CDR3nt: TGTGCCACCTCCGCGGGGCAGCTTGGCGAGCAGTACTTC
j_gene: TRBJ2-7; d_gene: TRBD1; abundance: .; v_gene: TRBV2; CDR3aa: CASSYDRDYEQYF; CDR3nt: TGTGCCAGCAGTTATGACAGGGACTACGAGCAGTACTTC
j_gene: TRBJ1-2; d_gene: .; abundance: .; v_gene: TRBV9; CDR3aa: CASSVFPGGNYGYTF; CDR3nt: TGTGCCAGCAGCGTATTTCCGGGAGGGAACTATGGCTACACCTTC
j_gene: TRBJ2-5; d_gene: .; abundance: .; v_gene: TRBV10-3; CDR3aa: CAMGSGGETQYF; CDR3nt: TGTGCCATGGGTAGTGGAGGAGAGACCCAGTACTTC
j_gene: TRBJ2-7; d_gene: .; abundance: .; v_gene: TRBV9; CDR3aa: CASSPPGKAYEQYF; CDR3nt: TGTGCCAGCAGCCCCCCAGGAAAGGCCTACGAGCAGTACTTC
j_gene: TRBJ2-5; d_gene: .; abundance: .; v_gene: TRBV19; CDR3aa: CASRSLSWGPETQYF; CDR3nt: TGTGCCAGTAGGTCCCTCTCGTGGGGGCCCGAGACCCAGTACTTC
j_gene: TRBJ2-2; d_gene: .; abundance: few; v_gene: TRBV30; CDR3aa: CAWSARSVAGELFF; CDR3nt: TGTGCCTGGAGTGCGAGGAGTGTGGCCGGGGAGCTGTTTTTT
j_gene: TRBJ2-5; d_gene: TRBD2; abundance: .; v_gene: TRBV5-1; CDR3aa: CASSLQLAETQYF; CDR3nt: TGCGCCAGCAGCTTGCAACTAGCGGAGACCCAGTACTTC
j_gene: TRBJ1-4; d_gene: TRBD1; abundance: .; v_gene: TRBV7-8; CDR3aa: CASSRLGQGASQEKLFF; CDR3nt: TGTGCCAGCAGCCGACTGGGACAGGGGGCGAGTCAAGAAAAACTGTTTTTT
j_gene: TRBJ1-1; d_gene: TRBD1; abundance: .; v_gene: TRBV7-6; CDR3aa: CASSSGTGTEAFF; CDR3nt: TGTGCCAGCAGCTCCGGGACAGGGACTGAAGCTTTCTTT
j_gene: TRBJ1-1; d_gene: .; abundance: .; v_gene: TRBV2; CDR3aa: CASRVRENTEAFF; CDR3nt: TGTGCCAGCAGGGTCAGGGAGAACACTGAAGCTTTCTTT
j_gene: TRBJ1-1; d_gene: .; abundance: .; v_gene: TRBV5-6; CDR3aa: CASSYSLNTEAFF; CDR3nt: TGTGCCAGCAGCTACAGTTTGAACACTGAAGCTTTCTTT
j_gene: TRBJ2-2; d_gene: TRBD1; abundance: .; v_gene: TRBV2; CDR3aa: CASSEVGQGNTGELFF; CDR3nt: TGTGCCAGCAGTGAAGTGGGACAGGGGAACACCGGGGAGCTGTTTTTT
j_gene: TRBJ2-2; d_gene: TRBD1; abundance: .; v_gene: TRBV7-6; CDR3aa: CASSKTGMDTGELFF; CDR3nt: TGTGCCAGCAGCAAGACAGGGATGGACACCGGGGAGCTGTTTTTT
j_gene: TRBJ1-2; d_gene: TRBD1; abundance: .; v_gene: TRBV19; CDR3aa: CASGQGVTYGYTF; CDR3nt: TGTGCCAGCGGACAGGGGGTTACCTATGGCTACACCTTC
j_gene: TRBJ2-3; d_gene: .; abundance: .; v_gene: TRBV10-2; CDR3aa: CASSGAGEPHTQYF; CDR3nt: TGCGCCAGCAGTGGGGCAGGGGAGCCCCATACGCAGTATTTT
j_gene: TRBJ1-1; d_gene: TRBD1; abundance: .; v_gene: TRBV9; CDR3aa: CASSVGRDRGTEAFF; CDR3nt: TGTGCCAGCAGCGTAGGAAGGGACAGGGGGACTGAAGCTTTCTTT
j_gene: TRBJ2-3; d_gene: .; abundance: .; v_gene: TRBV3-1/TRBV3-2; CDR3aa: CASSQEHRHTDTQYF; CDR3nt: TGTGCCAGCAGCCAAGAACACAGACACACAGATACGCAGTATTTT
j_gene: TRBJ2-1; d_gene: TRBD2; abundance: .; v_gene: TRBV6-4; CDR3aa: CASSDSVGGKQFF; CDR3nt: TGTGCCAGCAGTGACTCGGTCGGGGGGAAGCAGTTCTTC
j_gene: TRBJ2-7; d_gene: TRBD1; abundance: .; v_gene: TRBV13; CDR3aa: CASSPGTATYEQYF; CDR3nt: TGTGCCAGCAGCCCCGGGACAGCAACCTACGAGCAGTACTTC
j_gene: TRBJ1-5; d_gene: .; abundance: .; v_gene: TRBV28; CDR3aa: CASSSFGGGNQPQHF; CDR3nt: TGTGCCAGCAGTTCCTTCGGGGGGGGCAATCAGCCCCAGCATTTT
j_gene: TRBJ1-6; d_gene: TRBD1; abundance: .; v_gene: TRBV5-1; CDR3aa: CASSLAGQGRSPLHF; CDR3nt: TGCGCCAGCAGCTTGGCCGGACAGGGTAGGTCACCCCTCCACTTT
j_gene: TRBJ2-7; d_gene: TRBD1; abundance: .; v_gene: TRBV25-1; CDR3aa: CASSGAVWQVGGDEQYF; CDR3nt: TGTGCCAGCAGTGGGGCCGTCTGGCAAGTAGGGGGCGACGAGCAGTACTTC
j_gene: TRBJ2-3; d_gene: .; abundance: few; v_gene: TRBV14; CDR3aa: CASSRSQGGTDTQYF; CDR3nt: TGTGCCAGCAGCCGCTCGCAGGGTGGCACAGATACGCAGTATTTT
j_gene: TRBJ1-1; d_gene: TRBD1; abundance: .; v_gene: TRBV6-4; CDR3aa: CASSQVGTGYTEAFF; CDR3nt: TGTGCCAGCAGTCAGGTGGGGACAGGGTACACTGAAGCTTTCTTT
j_gene: TRBJ2-5; d_gene: .; abundance: once; v_gene: TRBV6-6; CDR3aa: CASSPFLGQAGRKTQYF; CDR3nt: TGTGCCAGCAGTCCCTTCCTCGGACAGGCGGGAAGAAAGACCCAGTACTTC
j_gene: TRBJ2-7; d_gene: .; abundance: .; v_gene: TRBV7-3; CDR3aa: CASSLGSGYEQYF; CDR3nt: TGTGCCAGCAGCTTAGGCTCGGGGTACGAGCAGTACTTC